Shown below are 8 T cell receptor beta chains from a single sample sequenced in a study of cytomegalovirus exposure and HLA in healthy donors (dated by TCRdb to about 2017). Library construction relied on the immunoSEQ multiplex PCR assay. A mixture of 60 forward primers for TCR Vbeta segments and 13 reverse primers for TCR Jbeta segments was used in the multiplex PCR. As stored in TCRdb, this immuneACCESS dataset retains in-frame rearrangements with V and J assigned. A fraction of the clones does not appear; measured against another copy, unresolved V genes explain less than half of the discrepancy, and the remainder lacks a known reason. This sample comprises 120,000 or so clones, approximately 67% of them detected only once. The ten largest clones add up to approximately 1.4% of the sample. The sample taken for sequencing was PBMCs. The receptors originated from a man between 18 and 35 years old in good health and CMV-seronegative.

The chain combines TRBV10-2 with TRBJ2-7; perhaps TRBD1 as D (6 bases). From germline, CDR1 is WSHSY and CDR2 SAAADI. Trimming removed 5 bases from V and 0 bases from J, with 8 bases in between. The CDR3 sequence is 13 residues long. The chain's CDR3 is CASSPDSSYEQYF. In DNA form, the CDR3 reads TGCGCCAGCAGTCCGGACAGCTCCTACGAGCAGTACTTC.

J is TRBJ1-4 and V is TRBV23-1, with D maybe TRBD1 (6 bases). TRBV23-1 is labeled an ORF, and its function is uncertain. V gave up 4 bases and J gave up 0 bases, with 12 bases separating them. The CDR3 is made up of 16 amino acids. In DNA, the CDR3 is TGCGCCAGCAGTCGACAGGAACTCTCAACTAATGAAAAACTGTTTTTT. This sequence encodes CASSRQELSTNEKLFF.

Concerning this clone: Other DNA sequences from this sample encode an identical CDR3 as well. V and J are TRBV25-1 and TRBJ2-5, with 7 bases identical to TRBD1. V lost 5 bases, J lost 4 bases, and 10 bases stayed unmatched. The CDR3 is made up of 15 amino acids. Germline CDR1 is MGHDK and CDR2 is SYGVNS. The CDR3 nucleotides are TGTGCCAGCAGTAGGGGGCAGGGTTTTTCAGAGACCCAGTACTTC. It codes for CASSRGQGFSETQYF.

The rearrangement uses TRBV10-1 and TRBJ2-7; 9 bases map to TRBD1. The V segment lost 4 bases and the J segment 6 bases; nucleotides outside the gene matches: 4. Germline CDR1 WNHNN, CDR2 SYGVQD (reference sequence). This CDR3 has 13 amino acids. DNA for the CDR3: TGCGCCAGCAGTGTGGACAGGGGTACCGAGCAGTACTTC. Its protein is CASSVDRGTEQYF.

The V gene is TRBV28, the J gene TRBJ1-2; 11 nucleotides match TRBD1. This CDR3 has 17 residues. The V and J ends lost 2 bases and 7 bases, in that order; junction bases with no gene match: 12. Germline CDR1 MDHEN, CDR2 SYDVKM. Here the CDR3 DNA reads TGTGCCAGCAGTTTAATTAGTCTGGGACAGGGGGGGAGTGGCTACACCTTC. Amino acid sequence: CASSLISLGQGGSGYTF.

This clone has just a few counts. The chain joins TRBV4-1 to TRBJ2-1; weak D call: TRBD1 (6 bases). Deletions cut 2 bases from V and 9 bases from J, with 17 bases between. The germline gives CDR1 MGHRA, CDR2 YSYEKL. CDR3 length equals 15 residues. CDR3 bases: TGCGCCAGCAGCCAACAAGGGGGTGATCCATCTGAGCAGTTCTTC. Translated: CASSQQGGDPSEQFF.

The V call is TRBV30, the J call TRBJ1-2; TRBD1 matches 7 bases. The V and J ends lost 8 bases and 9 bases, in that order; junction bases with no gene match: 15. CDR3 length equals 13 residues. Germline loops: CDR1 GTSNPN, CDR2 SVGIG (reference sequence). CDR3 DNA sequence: TGTGCCAGCGATTTCGACAGGGACTGGAGCTACACCTTC. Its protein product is CASDFDRDWSYTF.

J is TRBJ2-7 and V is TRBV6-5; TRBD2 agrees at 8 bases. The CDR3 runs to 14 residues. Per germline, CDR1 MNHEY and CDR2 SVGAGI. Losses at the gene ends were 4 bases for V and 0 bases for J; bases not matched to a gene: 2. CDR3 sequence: CASSSTSGSYEQYF. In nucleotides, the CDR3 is TGTGCCAGCAGTTCTACTAGCGGCTCCTACGAGCAGTACTTC.